The 13 T cell receptor beta chains below were found in one sample sequenced in a study of blood T cell repertoires in COVID-19. The protocol was immunoSEQ multiplex PCR, while the TCRdb copy is restricted to in-frame clones and leaves out a portion. The data contain tens of thousands of clones, about 81% of them singletons. Input material: peripheral blood. All receptors come from a human donor in a cohort sampled during active COVID-19.

CDR3 amino acids: CASSPRPSGRGNEQFF. In nucleotides, the CDR3 is TGTGCCAGCAGCCCCAGACCTAGCGGGAGGGGCAATGAGCAGTTCTTC. The chain has TRBV9 and TRBJ2-1, with 12 bases lining up with TRBD2. Germline CDR1 SGDLS, CDR2 YYNGEE. V gave up 4 bases and J gave up 6 bases; unmatched junction bases: 8. CDR3 size: 16 residues. Full variable domain (outside the CDR3, taken from reference TRBV9 and TRBJ2-1): DSGVTQTPKHLITATGQRVTLRCSPRSGDLSVYWYQQSLDQGLQFLIQYYNGEERAKGNILERFSAQQFPDLHSELNLSSLELGDSALYFCASSPRPSGRGNEQFFGPGTRLTVL.

CDR3 DNA sequence: TGTGCCAGCAGCGTAATACAGGGTAGCGGCTACACCTTC. This codes for CASSVIQGSGYTF. The rearrangement uses TRBV9 and TRBJ1-2, with D possibly TRBD1 on 6 matching bases. The length of the CDR3 is 13 residues. Germline V gene data show CDR1 as SGDLS and CDR2 as YYNGEE. Trimming removed 1 base at V and 8 bases at J, with 12 bases between.

J is TRBJ2-7 and V is TRBV4-2, with 7 bases fitting TRBD2. The CDR3 has 15 amino acids. V lost 1 base, J lost 5 bases, and 8 bases stayed unmatched. CDR1 and CDR2 (germline): LGHNA, YNFKEQ. CDR3 protein: CASSQGGGELNEQYF. CDR3 coding DNA: TGTGCCAGCAGCCAAGGGGGAGGGGAGCTTAACGAGCAGTACTTC.

In this sample, this clone turned up once. The chain recombines TRBV6-6 with TRBJ2-3; D is perhaps TRBD1 or TRBD2 (5 bases each). Germline V gene data show CDR1 as MNHNY and CDR2 as SVGAGI (reference sequence). The V end lost 6 bases, the J end lost 0 bases, and 19 bases lay between the germline ends. This CDR3 spans 17 amino acids. CDR3 protein: CASSRLLQGRSTDTQYF. CDR3 sequence (DNA): TGTGCCAGCAGCCGACTACTCCAGGGTCGGAGCACAGATACGCAGTATTTT.

V gene TRBV9 combines with J gene TRBJ2-2; TRBD2 matches at 8 bases. Germline CDR1 is SGDLS and CDR2 is YYNGEE. This CDR3 comprises 15 residues. Losses at the gene ends were 0 bases for V and 6 bases for J; bases not matched to a gene: 4. The CDR3, as DNA: TGTGCCAGCAGCGTAGCGGGGGGGCCCGCCGGGGAGCTGTTTTTT. It is translated as CASSVAGGPAGELFF.

CDR3 sequence reads: CASSFKTSGTGSRRNTIYF. CDR3 nucleotide sequence: TGTGCCAGCAGCTTCAAAACCTCCGGGACAGGGAGTAGGAGAAACACCATATATTTT. This chain uses TRBV7-9 with TRBJ1-3, with TRBD1 matching over 9 bases. J lost 5 bases, V lost 3 bases, and 17 bases had no gene match. This CDR3 has 19 residues. In germline, CDR1 is SEHNR, CDR2 FQNEAQ (reference sequence).

This clone was seen only once. The chain couples TRBV10-2 to TRBJ2-3, with a possible D match to TRBD1 (5 bases). V shed 9 bases and J shed 3 bases, with 19 bases lying between them. CDR3 size: 15 residues. Looked up from germline, CDR1 is WSHSY and CDR2 is SAAADI. CDR3 amino acids: CARDTFRRRTDTQYF. As DNA, the CDR3 is TGCGCCAGGGACACTTTTCGGCGAAGGACAGATACGCAGTATTTT.

The chain is built from TRBV13 and TRBJ2-1; 9 bases agree with TRBD1. The CDR3 extends over 17 amino acids. Germline V gene data show CDR1 as PRHDT and CDR2 as FYEKMQ (reference sequence). Trimming at V came to 1 base and at J to 8 bases, leaving 12 bases not matched to a gene. CDR3 DNA sequence: TGTGCCAGCAGCTTAGTGAGGAGGGGACAGGGTTTTCATGAGCAGTTCTTC. It specifies CASSLVRRGQGFHEQFF.

The chain combines TRBV6-5 with TRBJ2-6; possibly TRBD1 for D (5 bases). The CDR3 has 15 residues. The V and J ends lost 3 bases and 2 bases respectively, with 8 bases between them. Germline lookup yields CDR1 MNHEY and CDR2 SVGAGI. This CDR3 is CASSYSRAGANVLTF. In DNA, the CDR3 is TGTGCCAGCAGTTATAGCAGGGCTGGGGCCAACGTCCTGACTTTC.

This chain uses TRBV19 with TRBJ1-1; no definite D call. This CDR3 has 12 residues. Trimming took off 4 bases at V and 6 bases at J, with 9 bases between the two ends. Germline assignment: CDR1 LNHDA and CDR2 SQIVND (reference sequence). This CDR3 is CASSTRIAEAFF. CDR3 coding DNA: TGTGCCAGTAGTACGAGGATCGCTGAAGCTTTCTTT.

The chain employs TRBV18 and TRBJ1-6, with D possibly TRBD1 on 5 matching bases. Trimming removed 4 bases at V and 5 bases at J, with 9 bases between. The length of the CDR3 is 14 residues. Per germline, CDR1 KGHSH and CDR2 LQKENI. The CDR3: CASSLTGNNSPLHF. The CDR3 region has the DNA TGTGCCAGCTCACTAACAGGCAATAATTCACCCCTCCACTTT.

The CDR3 reads CASSTGGATDTQYF. For the CDR3, the DNA is TGTGCCAGTAGTACCGGGGGGGCAACAGATACGCAGTATTTT. V gene TRBV19 combines with J gene TRBJ2-3, with TRBD2 matching over 8 bases. Looked up from germline, CDR1 is LNHDA and CDR2 is SQIVND (reference sequence). The CDR3 is made up of 14 amino acids. V shed 4 bases, J shed 3 bases, and the junction held 3 bases outside the gene matches.

This sequence joins TRBV12-5 and TRBJ1-5; D unclear. Per germline, CDR1 LGHNT and CDR2 FRNRAP. Trimming took 4 bases from V and 11 from J, leaving 15 bases between them. The CDR3 length is 13 residues. The CDR3 here is CASGSPQSGAQHF. CDR3 nucleotides: TGTGCTAGTGGTTCGCCCCAGAGCGGGGCCCAGCATTTT.